The subject of this entry is one TCR beta chain. The CDR3 covers 12 residues. The V gene's germline CDR1 is SGHAT and CDR2 FQNNGV. Trimming stripped 2 bases from V and 7 bases from J, with 6 bases between. The sample is drawn from a study of blood T cell repertoires in COVID-19. TCRdb's copy holds only in-frame clones and misses some; the assay was immunoSEQ multiplex PCR. This table has some 70,000 clones, 65% to 85% appearing once. The sequence was collected from a man aged 45 to 65 with COVID-19, enrolled during active disease. Sequencing input: peripheral blood. The chain couples TRBV11-2 to TRBJ2-1, with D hard to call. CDR3 sequence reads: CASSLHKNEQFF. Written as DNA, the CDR3 is TGTGCCAGCAGCTTACACAAGAATGAGCAGTTCTTC.